This T cell receptor (beta chain) was sequenced for a study of OX40 agonist ivuxolimab in advanced cancers. Looking at the study overall: Of the participants, 35% to 50% had some prior anti-PD-1, anti-PD-L1 or anti-CTLA-4 therapy, which was allowed. Overall study results and limits: Clonal expansion from baseline to week 6 occurred in both CD4+ and CD8+ T cells. In CD8+ T cells, expanded clones were on average more numerous than in CD4+.

With regard to this clone: The target antigen is unknown.

TCRdb's copy holds only in-frame clones and misses some; the assay was immunoSEQ multiplex PCR. The sample yields tens of thousands of clones, more than 70% seen once. Germline CDR1 is MRHNA and CDR2 is SNTAGT. The V gene lost 1 base and the J gene lost 0 bases, with 8 bases spanning the gap. This CDR3 has 15 residues. This TCR was recovered from an adult with an advanced solid tumor such as melanoma, head and neck, liver or kidney cancer. Sequenced material: CD4+ or CD8+ T cells sorted from blood, taken in a trial of the OX40 agonist ivuxolimab. V is TRBV6-4 and J is TRBJ2-3; D perhaps matches TRBD2 (6 bases). The DNA of the CDR3 is TGTGCCAGCAGTGACTTAGCGGCTAGCACAGATACGCAGTATTTT. Its translation: CASSDLAASTDTQYF.